The following is a T cell receptor beta chain sequence with its context. The antigen is undetermined. The sample belongs to a study of blood T cells in healthy people across ages. Alongside a J-beta primer mix, a sample-barcoded 5' primer served in a second PCR lasting roughly 6 to 11 cycles. Per sample, CDR3-containing paired-end reads numbered at least 2.5 million. TCRdb re-called the 5' RACE reads with MiXCR, one entry per CDR3 protein. The data show roughly 680,000 distinct CDR3 sequences, approximately 52% seen once. Individuals who donated were healthy Caucasians from Russia aged roughly 6 to 90. Study findings and constraints: One million T cells yielded diversity estimates that were considered underestimates.

The receptor's source is a woman older than 75 in good health. What was sequenced was blood.

The CDR3 nucleotides read TGCAGTGCTAGCCTGGTAGCGGGAGATGCAGATACGCAGTATTTT. Translating gives CSASLVAGDADTQYF. The chain employs TRBV20-1 and TRBJ2-3, with TRBD2 identical over 9 bases. In germline, CDR1 is DFQATT, CDR2 SNEGSKA (reference sequence). J lost 4 bases, V lost 3 bases, and 8 bases had no gene match. The CDR3 sequence is 15 residues long.